One T cell receptor (beta chain) is described in this entry. The data derive from a study of blood T cell repertoires in COVID-19. Some clones are missing from TCRdb's copy, which holds only in-frame ones; the method was immunoSEQ multiplex PCR. The repertoire holds roughly 74,000 clones, with 84% as singletons. Germline CDR1 is GTSNPN and CDR2 is SVGIG (reference sequence). CDR3 length: 13 residues. V shed 1 base and J shed 3 bases, with 9 bases lying between them. Input material: peripheral blood. This TCR was recovered from a man aged 65 to 85 with acute or convalescent COVID-19. The rearrangement joins TRBV30 to TRBJ1-2, with a weak D call TRBD1 (6 bases). CDR3 sequence reads: CAWSAGADYGYTF. The CDR3 DNA reads TGTGCCTGGAGTGCAGGGGCCGACTATGGCTACACCTTC.